Below are 23 T cell receptor beta chains sequenced from a single sample in a study of T cells in Graves' hyperthyroidism and ophthalmopathy. The investigators amplified TCR beta CDR3 regions from RNA transcripts. The HTBI primer set served for first-round RT-PCR of the TCR CDR3. TCRdb ran MiXCR on the multiplex PCR reads and lists one entry per CDR3 protein. The sample includes some 560,000 distinct CDR3 sequences, more than 15% of them seen just once. Sequencing was performed on blood. These receptor sequences come from a woman aged 25-40 years with Graves' hyperthyroidism.

This clonotype was seen a handful of times. This chain uses TRBV29-1 with TRBJ1-1; D remains ambiguous. This CDR3 comprises 12 residues. V dropped 5 bases and J dropped 2 bases, with 9 bases sitting between them. Germline CDR1 SQVTM, CDR2 ANQGSEA. The CDR3 DNA is TGCAGCGTTCTTTACCTCAACACTGAAGCTTTCTTT. Translating it yields CSVLYLNTEAFF.

This clonotype was seen a handful of times. The chain employs TRBV19 and TRBJ2-1; 7 positions agree with TRBD2. The V gene's germline CDR1 is LNHDA and CDR2 SQIVND (reference sequence). J was trimmed by 2 bases and V by 4 bases; bases with no gene match: 5. CDR3 length equals 15 residues. CDR3 sequence (DNA): TGTGCCAGTAGTAATCTAGCGGAAACCTACAATGAGCAGTTCTTC. Its translation is CASSNLAETYNEQFF.

This clonotype appeared many times. The rearrangement uses TRBV9 and TRBJ2-3; the D gene is possibly TRBD2 (5 bases). The germline gives CDR1 SGDLS, CDR2 YYNGEE. V dropped 4 bases and J dropped 1 base, with 16 bases sitting between them. The CDR3 length is 16 residues. CDR3 region: CASSPFTGSRTDTQYF. The CDR3 region has the DNA TGTGCCAGCAGCCCTTTTACGGGGTCCCGCACAGATACGCAGTATTTT.

This clonotype has ten or more counts. The DNA for the CDR3 is TGTGCCAGCAGTTACTTGCAACTCAGCTCCTACAATGAGCAGTTCTTC. Protein: CASSYLQLSSYNEQFF. The chain couples TRBV2 to TRBJ2-1, with D unresolved. The V gene lost 5 bases and the J gene lost 0 bases, with 14 bases spanning the gap. The CDR3 runs 16 residues. CDR1 is SNHLY, CDR2 FYNNEI, per germline. Filled out from reference TRBV2 and TRBJ2-1, the complete variable domain reads EPEVTQTPSHQVTQMGQEVILRCVPISNHLYFYWYRQILGQKVEFLVSFYNNEISEKSEIFDDQFSVERPDGSNFTLKIRSTKLEDSAMYFCASSYLQLSSYNEQFFGPGTRLTVL.

The rearrangement links TRBV4-1 to TRBJ2-1; 11 bases agree with TRBD2. The CDR3 spans 16 residues. Germline trimming cut 4 bases from V and 5 bases from J; bases unmatched to any gene: 7. CDR1 is MGHRA, CDR2 YSYEKL, per germline. The CDR3 DNA follows: TGCGCCAGCAGCCTCTTTACTAGCGGGAGCGACAATGAGCAGTTCTTC. Encoded protein: CASSLFTSGSDNEQFF.

In its sample, this clonotype was seen many times. The chain recombines TRBV10-3 with TRBJ2-5; 8 bases agree with TRBD2. Per the germline V gene, CDR1 is ENHRY and CDR2 is SYGVKD. Trimming took 1 base from V and 1 from J; bases not matched to a gene: 8. The CDR3 consists of 17 residues. Written as DNA, the CDR3 is TGTGCCATCAGTGAGTACCAAGCGGGAGCGTTCCAAGAGACCCAGTACTTC. Translation gives CAISEYQAGAFQETQYF.

This clonotype showed up many times. The V call is TRBV7-2, the J call TRBJ2-5; 7 bases map to TRBD2. From germline, CDR1 is SGHTA and CDR2 FQGNSA. V shed 3 bases and J 6 bases; nucleotides not matched to a gene: 4. The CDR3 covers 13 residues. CDR3 coding DNA: TGTGCCAGCAGCTTGGGGACTACCAAGACCCAGTACTTC. Its translation: CASSLGTTKTQYF.

Here the CDR3 DNA reads TGTGCCAGCAGCCGGACTAGCGGGACTGGAGATACGCAGTATTTT. Protein: CASSRTSGTGDTQYF. The chain recombines TRBV7-2 with TRBJ2-3; 12 nucleotides match TRBD2. The V gene's germline CDR1 is SGHTA and CDR2 FQGNSA. The CDR3 covers 15 residues. V shed 5 bases and J 5 bases; nucleotides not matched to a gene: 5.

This clonotype was counted ten times or more. This chain uses TRBV30 with TRBJ2-1; TRBD1 aligns across 9 bases. Trimming removed 3 bases from V and 8 bases from J; junction bases left unmatched: 8. There are 14 residues in the CDR3. Germline loops: CDR1 GTSNPN, CDR2 SVGIG (reference sequence). As DNA, the CDR3 is TGTGCCTGGAGCACCGGGACAGGGAGCGATGAGCAGTTCTTC. This sequence encodes CAWSTGTGSDEQFF.

V and J are TRBV20-1 and TRBJ1-4; D might be TRBD1 (5 bases). CDR1 DFQATT and CDR2 SNEGSKA come from the germline V gene (reference sequence). Trimming stripped 1 base from V and 4 bases from J, with 10 bases between. CDR3 size: 14 residues. CDR3 amino acids: CSARVAGVNEKLFF. The DNA for the CDR3 is TGCAGTGCTAGAGTAGCGGGGGTTAATGAAAAACTGTTTTTT.

This clonotype showed up many times. This chain joins TRBV6-6 and TRBJ2-7; D gene uncertain. CDR3 length equals 15 residues. From germline, CDR1 is MNHNY and CDR2 SVGAGI (reference sequence). V was shortened by 0 bases and J by 6 bases, with 15 bases between the two germline ends. The CDR3 sequence is CASSYSTAISREQYF. The CDR3 region has the DNA TGTGCCAGCAGTTACTCTACAGCTATCTCCCGCGAGCAGTACTTC.

This clonotype has at least ten counts. The chain joins TRBV7-9 to TRBJ2-1; 13 nucleotides agree with TRBD2. The V segment lost 7 bases and the J segment 10 bases; nucleotides outside the gene matches: 10. This CDR3 region has 15 residues. Germline loops: CDR1 SEHNR, CDR2 FQNEAQ (reference sequence). CDR3: CASTSGLAGVGEQFF. The CDR3 DNA sequence: TGTGCCAGCACCTCTGGACTAGCGGGAGTCGGGGAGCAGTTCTTC.

The V call is TRBV7-8, the J call TRBJ1-5; D perhaps matches TRBD1 (6 bases). CDR1 SGHVS and CDR2 FQNEAQ come from the germline V gene. V was shortened by 6 bases and J by 4 bases, with 16 bases between the two germline ends. There are 15 residues in the CDR3. CDR3 protein: CASSQQGGLNQPQHF. The CDR3 nucleotides are TGTGCCAGCAGTCAACAGGGTGGCCTAAATCAGCCCCAGCATTTT.

There are many counts of this clonotype. The chain recombines TRBV11-2 with TRBJ1-2; no clear D gene. V lost 0 bases, J lost 5 bases, and 10 bases lay in between. Germline V gene lookup returns CDR1 SGHAT and CDR2 FQNNGV. This CDR3 region has 14 residues. The CDR3 here is CASSLDNGSYGYTF. The CDR3 region has the DNA TGTGCCAGCAGCTTAGATAACGGCAGTTATGGCTACACCTTC.

This clonotype occurred many times. The chain links TRBV5-1 to TRBJ2-2; D possibly corresponds to TRBD1 (6 bases). Between the trimmed V and J ends, which lost 0 bases and 6 bases, there was a span of 6 bases. The CDR3 covers 13 residues. Germline CDR1 reads SGHRS; CDR2 reads YFSETQ. CDR3 residues: CASSLGQAGELFF. For the CDR3, the DNA is TGCGCCAGCAGCTTGGGACAGGCCGGGGAGCTGTTTTTT.

The chain is built from TRBV7-9 and TRBJ2-1; 9 bases are a match to TRBD1. The V gene end was trimmed by 1 base and the J gene end by 10 bases; junction bases not matched to a gene: 2. Germline values: CDR1 SEHNR, CDR2 FQNEAQ (reference sequence). The CDR3 contains 13 residues. As DNA, the CDR3 is TGTGCCAGCAGCTTAGGAGGGACAGGGGAGCAGTTCTTC. Its translation: CASSLGGTGEQFF.

This clonotype was counted between two and nine times. An end of the junction does not agree with germline; a read error may underlie this. This sequence joins TRBV20-1 and TRBJ2-7, with D perhaps matching TRBD1 or TRBD2 (5 bases each). This CDR3 spans 13 amino acids. Germline loops: CDR1 DFQATT, CDR2 SNEGSKA (reference sequence). The CDR3 DNA reads TGCAGTGCGAGAGGGACCGACCCCTTTGGGCAGTACTTC. Protein: CSARGTDPFGQYF.

In this sample, this clonotype turned up many times. The chain is built from TRBV7-2 and TRBJ2-7, with 7 bases fitting TRBD1. Germline-derived CDR1 and CDR2 are SGHTA and FQGNSA. The CDR3 extends over 15 amino acids. The V and J ends lost 1 base and 5 bases, in that order; junction bases with no gene match: 8. CDR3 coding DNA: TGTGCCAGCAGCTTAGGTCCGACAGGGTACAACGAGCAGTACTTC. Translation gives CASSLGPTGYNEQYF.

This clonotype was seen at least ten times. This chain joins TRBV3-1 and TRBJ2-7, with D uncertain. Between the trimmed V and J ends, which lost 0 bases and 2 bases, there was a span of 11 bases. The CDR3 sequence is 15 residues long. Germline CDR1 is LGHDT and CDR2 is YNNKEL (reference sequence). The CDR3 loop reads CASSQESSLAYEQYF. CDR3 coding DNA: TGTGCCAGCAGCCAAGAATCTAGTCTAGCCTACGAGCAGTACTTC.

This clonotype was seen many times. The chain is built from TRBV27 and TRBJ1-1, with D perhaps matching TRBD1 (6 bases). The CDR3 consists of 15 residues. V lost 10 bases, J lost 7 bases, and 25 bases lay in between. Germline V lookup: CDR1 MNHEY, CDR2 SMNVEV (reference sequence). The CDR3 nucleotides are TGTGCCACCCATTCCTTAGGGGGGAAAGGAGGTGAAGCTTTCTTT. Residues: CATHSLGGKGGEAFF.

This clonotype has at least ten counts. The J gene is TRBJ1-2, the V gene TRBV11-2; a weak D match, TRBD1 (5 bases). V was pared by 5 bases and J by 1 base, with 14 bases between. This CDR3 region has 15 residues. The germline V gene has CDR1 SGHAT and CDR2 FQNNGV. CDR3 DNA: TGTGCCAGCAGCACCTACAGGAGTAGTAACTATGGCTACACCTTC. It is translated as CASSTYRSSNYGYTF. Together with reference TRBV11-2 and TRBJ1-2, the CDR3 gives the full variable domain: EAGVAQSPRYKIIEKRQSVAFWCNPISGHATLYWYQQILGQGPKLLIQFQNNGVVDDSQLPKDRFSAERLKGVDSTLKIQPAKLEDSAVYLCASSTYRSSNYGYTFGSGTRLTVV.

This clonotype has at least ten counts. The chain uses TRBV28 and TRBJ1-1, with D unclear. Trimming stripped 8 bases from V and 5 bases from J, with 12 bases between. This CDR3 region has 12 residues. Germline V gives CDR1 MDHEN, CDR2 SYDVKM. The CDR3 loop is CASRQMRTEAFF. For the CDR3, the DNA is TGTGCCAGCCGACAAATGAGGACTGAAGCTTTCTTT.

This clonotype was seen many times. J is TRBJ2-3 and V is TRBV5-1; 8 nucleotides agree with TRBD1. CDR3 length: 14 residues. CDR1 is SGHRS, CDR2 YFSETQ, per germline. The J segment lost 5 bases and the V segment lost 2 bases, leaving 4 bases of the junction unmatched. In nucleotides, the CDR3 is TGCGCCAGCAGCTTTCAGGGGGCGGGAGATACGCAGTATTTT. It yields the protein CASSFQGAGDTQYF. Full variable domain (missing parts from reference TRBV5-1 and TRBJ2-3): KAGVTQTPRYLIKTRGQQVTLSCSPISGHRSVSWYQQTPGQGLQFLFEYFSETQRNKGNFPGRFSGRQFSNSRSEMNVSTLELGDSALYLCASSFQGAGDTQYFGPGTRLTVL.